These 22 T cell receptor beta chains were all obtained from the same sample, sequenced in a study of blood T cell repertoires in COVID-19. Here immunoSEQ multiplex PCR was the method, and the copy in TCRdb shows in-frame clones only, minus some. Among 30,000 to 40,000 clones listed, 80% to 90% were seen once. The sample comprised peripheral blood. Receptors were obtained from a woman of 80 years or more with active or convalescent COVID-19.

V gene TRBV7-3 combines with J gene TRBJ2-5, with TRBD2 matching 8 bases. The CDR3 totals 15 residues. Germline V gives CDR1 SGHTA, CDR2 FQGTGA. V shed 5 bases, J shed 5 bases, and the junction held 10 bases outside the gene matches. The CDR3 is CASSMRGVGMETQYF. CDR3 DNA: TGTGCCAGCAGCATGCGGGGGGTCGGAATGGAGACCCAGTACTTC.

J is TRBJ2-1 and V is TRBV18; D unresolved. V gave up 2 bases and J gave up 7 bases, with 6 bases separating them. Germline loops: CDR1 KGHSH, CDR2 LQKENI. CDR3 length: 12 residues. CDR3 DNA sequence: TGTGCCAGCTCACCAGTCGGGAATGAGCAGTTCTTC. Residues: CASSPVGNEQFF.

The chain is built from TRBV29-1 and TRBJ2-1; D ambiguous. Germline V lookup: CDR1 SQVTM, CDR2 ANQGSEA. Trimming shortened V by 6 bases and J by 0 bases, and 9 bases separated the two germline ends. This CDR3 is built from 13 residues. The CDR3 DNA follows: TGCAGCGTCAGCAGGTACTCCTACAATGAGCAGTTCTTC. This sequence encodes CSVSRYSYNEQFF.

The chain combines TRBV6-5 with TRBJ2-2; 9 bases are a match to TRBD2. With 6 bases clipped from V and 4 bases from J, the junction kept 6 bases outside the gene matches. CDR1 is MNHEY and CDR2 is SVGAGI in the germline V gene. The CDR3 consists of 15 residues. CDR3 loop: CASRGIAGATGELFF. As DNA, the CDR3 is TGTGCCAGCAGGGGGATAGCGGGGGCCACCGGGGAGCTGTTTTTT.

The rearrangement links TRBV5-1 to TRBJ1-1, with 9 bases identical to TRBD1. The J segment lost 7 bases and the V segment lost 3 bases, leaving 4 bases of the junction unmatched. This CDR3 is built from 13 residues. Germline CDR1 SGHRS, CDR2 YFSETQ. The CDR3 reads CASSSQGAGEAFF. CDR3 in DNA: TGCGCCAGCAGCTCACAGGGGGCTGGTGAAGCTTTCTTT.

The CDR3 here is CASSEGGVGAYEQYF. For the CDR3, the DNA is TGTGCCAGCAGTGAAGGGGGGGTTGGGGCCTACGAGCAGTACTTC. The rearrangement joins TRBV6-1 to TRBJ2-7; tentatively, D is TRBD2 (6 bases). Germline CDR1 is MNHNS and CDR2 is SASEGT. The V end was cut by 1 base, the J end by 2 bases, with 12 bases between. The CDR3 totals 15 residues.

V is TRBV12-5 and J is TRBJ2-1; 8 bases line up with TRBD2. Germline loops: CDR1 LGHNT, CDR2 FRNRAP. The V gene end was trimmed by 9 bases and the J gene end by 1 base; junction bases not matched to a gene: 8. This CDR3 contains 15 residues. The CDR3 protein is CASAPGGVSYNEQFF. The DNA for the CDR3 is TGTGCTAGCGCCCCCGGGGGGGTGTCCTACAATGAGCAGTTCTTC.

The rearrangement links TRBV7-3 to TRBJ2-5, with D possibly TRBD2 on 5 matching bases. The CDR3 has 15 residues. With 2 bases removed from V and 2 bases from J, the gap between germline ends came to 12 bases. Germline CDR1 SGHTA, CDR2 FQGTGA. The CDR3 DNA reads TGTGCCAGCAGCTTAGGACTCGGGTATCAAGAGACCCAGTACTTC. Its translation: CASSLGLGYQETQYF.

The chain recombines TRBV6-6 with TRBJ1-6; D uncertain. The CDR3 is 13 residues long. Germline-derived CDR1 and CDR2 are MNHNY and SVGAGI (reference sequence). Deletions cut 6 bases from V and 7 bases from J, with 10 bases between. The DNA of the CDR3 is TGTGCCAGCAGGTCCTTGAGCAATTCACCCCTCCACTTT. Encoded protein: CASRSLSNSPLHF.

This chain links TRBV6-4 with TRBJ2-1, with 9 positions matching TRBD1. With V trimmed by 2 bases and J by 3 bases, 5 bases remained unmatched. In germline, CDR1 is MRHNA, CDR2 SNTAGT. The length of the CDR3 is 16 residues. The CDR3 region is CASSDGQGRDYNEQFF. As DNA, the CDR3 is TGTGCCAGCAGTGACGGACAGGGGAGGGACTACAATGAGCAGTTCTTC.

The chain recombines TRBV7-9 with TRBJ2-7, with D uncertain. This CDR3 is built from 14 residues. CDR1 is SEHNR, CDR2 FQNEAQ, per germline (reference sequence). V lost 5 bases, J lost 2 bases, and 13 bases lay in between. The CDR3 nucleotides are TGTGCCAGCAGCCAAAGCCCGATCACCTACGAGCAGTACTTC. Protein sequence: CASSQSPITYEQYF.

V is TRBV18 and J is TRBJ2-3; D gene uncertain. V was pared by 2 bases and J by 5 bases, with 8 bases between. CDR3 length: 13 amino acids. Looked up from germline, CDR1 is KGHSH and CDR2 is LQKENI. CDR3 in DNA: TGTGCCAGCTCACCAGAGCTTGGAGATACGCAGTATTTT. Translated: CASSPELGDTQYF. Looking up the rest from reference TRBV18 and TRBJ2-3 gives the full variable domain: NAGVMQNPRHLVRRRGQEARLRCSPMKGHSHVYWYRQLPEEGLKFMVYLQKENIIDESGMPKERFSAEFPKEGPSILRIQQVVRGDSAAYFCASSPELGDTQYFGPGTRLTVL.

The chain links TRBV11-2 to TRBJ2-5, with 10 nucleotides matching TRBD2. The CDR3 is made up of 15 amino acids. CDR1 and CDR2 from the germline V gene are SGHAT and FQNNGV. V lost 1 base to trimming and J lost 3 bases; unmatched junction nucleotides: 2. CDR3 bases: TGTGCCAGCAGCTTAGTTCTAGCGGGAGAAGAGACCCAGTACTTC. Its translation: CASSLVLAGEETQYF.

The chain employs TRBV2 and TRBJ2-1; D is unresolved. Germline lookup yields CDR1 SNHLY and CDR2 FYNNEI. The CDR3 length is 12 residues. Trimming left V 4 bases short and J 6 bases short, with 7 bases between. In DNA, the CDR3 is TGTGCCAGCAGTGGTGGGCCCAATGAGCAGTTCTTC. It is translated as CASSGGPNEQFF.

The V and J genes are TRBV5-6 and TRBJ2-1; 11 nucleotides line up with TRBD1. Germline-derived CDR1 and CDR2 are SGHDT and YYEEEE. This CDR3 comprises 15 residues. The ends lost 4 bases at V and 7 bases at J; junction bases unmatched: 7. In DNA form, the CDR3 reads TGTGCCAGCAGCCACCGGGACAGGGGGTGGAATGAGCAGTTCTTC. Translated: CASSHRDRGWNEQFF.

This chain links TRBV5-1 with TRBJ2-2; a weak D match, TRBD1 (6 bases). The CDR3 consists of 15 residues. Germline loops: CDR1 SGHRS, CDR2 YFSETQ. The V end lost 0 bases, the J end lost 2 bases, and 8 bases lay between the germline ends. CDR3 amino acids: CASSLGGGNTGELFF. The CDR3 DNA follows: TGCGCCAGCAGCTTGGGTGGGGGCAACACCGGGGAGCTGTTTTTT. Using reference TRBV5-1 and TRBJ2-2 for the parts outside the CDR3, the full variable domain is KAGVTQTPRYLIKTRGQQVTLSCSPISGHRSVSWYQQTPGQGLQFLFEYFSETQRNKGNFPGRFSGRQFSNSRSEMNVSTLELGDSALYLCASSLGGGNTGELFFGEGSRLTVL.

The chain carries TRBV3-1 (or the pseudogene TRBV3-2) and TRBJ2-1; maybe TRBD2 (5 bases). This CDR3 contains 15 residues. CDR1 is LGHDT and CDR2 is YNNKEL in the germline V gene (reference sequence). V lost 0 bases, J lost 8 bases, and 14 bases lay in between. CDR3: CASSQDLGAWDEQFF. DNA of the CDR3: TGTGCCAGCAGCCAAGATCTGGGAGCCTGGGATGAGCAGTTCTTC.

This chain uses TRBV19 with TRBJ2-7, with 10 bases aligning to TRBD1. CDR1 LNHDA and CDR2 SQIVND come from the germline V gene (reference sequence). This CDR3 is built from 17 residues. Trimming cost V 5 bases and J 2 bases; bases outside gene matches: 12. CDR3 in DNA: TGTGCCAGTAGTTTAAGGGGGACAGGGGCTCCGACCTACGAGCAGTACTTC. It translates to CASSLRGTGAPTYEQYF.

This chain links TRBV19 with TRBJ1-1; TRBD1 matches 7 bases. Germline-derived CDR1 and CDR2 are LNHDA and SQIVND (reference sequence). CDR3 length: 13 residues. V dropped 6 bases and J dropped 0; count of bases not matched to a gene: 1. DNA for the CDR3: TGTGCCAGTAGCGACAGGGTGAACACTGAAGCTTTCTTT. This gives the protein CASSDRVNTEAFF.

This clone was seen only a few times. The CDR3 reads CASSLGGGVVNEQFF. Written as DNA, the CDR3 is TGTGCCAGCAGCTTGGGAGGCGGGGTGGTGAATGAGCAGTTCTTC. The chain joins TRBV5-5 to TRBJ2-1, with D possibly TRBD2 on 6 matching bases. Trimming stripped 0 bases from V and 7 bases from J, with 14 bases between. Germline CDR1 SGHKS, CDR2 YYEKEE (reference sequence). The CDR3 has 15 residues. The full variable domain, its missing parts supplied by reference TRBV5-5 and TRBJ2-1, is DAGVTQSPTHLIKTRGQQVTLRCSPISGHKSVSWYQQVLGQGPQFIFQYYEKEERGRGNFPDRFSARQFPNYSSELNVNALLLGDSALYLCASSLGGGVVNEQFFGPGTRLTVL.

The rearrangement joins TRBV2 to TRBJ1-5; D gene unclear. Germline V gives CDR1 SNHLY, CDR2 FYNNEI. This CDR3 region has 14 residues. V shed 7 bases and J shed 6 bases, with 16 bases lying between them. The CDR3 region is CASTERGFGQPQHF. The CDR3 DNA reads TGTGCCAGCACCGAGCGGGGATTTGGTCAGCCCCAGCATTTT.

This clone was counted only a few times. The chain links TRBV6-4 to TRBJ2-6; D perhaps matches TRBD1 (5 bases). The germline V and J ends were trimmed by 0 bases and 1 base, with 10 bases remaining between them. This CDR3 has 17 residues. Per germline, CDR1 MRHNA and CDR2 SNTAGT. CDR3 coding DNA: TGTGCCAGCAGTGACTCGGGGCAAAAGTCTGGGGCCAACGTCCTGACTTTC. Protein: CASSDSGQKSGANVLTF.